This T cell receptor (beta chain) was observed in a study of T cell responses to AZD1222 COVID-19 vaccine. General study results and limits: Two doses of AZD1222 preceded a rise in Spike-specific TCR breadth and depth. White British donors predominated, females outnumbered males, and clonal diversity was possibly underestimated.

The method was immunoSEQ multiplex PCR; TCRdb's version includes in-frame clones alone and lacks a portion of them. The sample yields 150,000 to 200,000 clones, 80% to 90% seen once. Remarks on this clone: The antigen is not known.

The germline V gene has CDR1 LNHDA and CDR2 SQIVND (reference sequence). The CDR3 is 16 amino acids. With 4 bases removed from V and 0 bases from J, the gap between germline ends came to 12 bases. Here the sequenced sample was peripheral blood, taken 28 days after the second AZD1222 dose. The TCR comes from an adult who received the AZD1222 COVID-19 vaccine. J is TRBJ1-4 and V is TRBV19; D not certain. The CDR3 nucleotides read TGTGCCAGTAGTACTCTATCTGGAACAACTAATGAAAAACTGTTTTTT. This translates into CASSTLSGTTNEKLFF.